This TCR beta chain was recovered during a study of blood T cell repertoires in COVID-19. Generated by immunoSEQ multiplex PCR, the TCRdb table keeps only in-frame clones and is missing some. The table records 200,000 to 300,000 clones, 84% of them present only once. Germline assignment: CDR1 SNHLY and CDR2 FYNNEI. This CDR3 region has 13 residues. V lost 6 bases to trimming and J lost 7 bases; unmatched junction nucleotides: 4. The chain couples TRBV2 to TRBJ1-2; 11 bases are shared with TRBD1. Sequenced sample: peripheral blood. This receptor was taken from a human donor in a cohort sampled during active COVID-19. DNA of the CDR3: TGTGCCAGCAGCGGACAGGGGGCGCTTGGCTACACCTTC. It yields the protein CASSGQGALGYTF.